Included here is one T cell receptor beta chain sequence, with context. Treatment reported: about 20 received Ad26.COV2.S at low or high dose, single or two shots; several received placebo; per-sample allocation not given. The samples were gathered on day 63 after the first injection of vaccine or placebo. The shot given was an Ad26 vector that makes Wuhan-strain SARS-CoV-2 spike. The data stem from a study of Ad26.COV2.S vaccination and SARS-CoV-2 variants. J lost 3 bases, V lost 5 bases, and 6 bases had no gene match. CDR3 size: 15 residues. CDR1 SGHTA and CDR2 FQGNSA come from the germline V gene. The assay was immunoSEQ multiplex PCR, and TCRdb's table has in-frame clones only and misses some. Of about 350,000 clones listed, more than 85% were seen once; the top ten hold roughly 5%.

This specimen consisted of peripheral blood, obtained in a trial of Ad26.COV2.S vaccine versus placebo. The rearrangement uses TRBV7-2 and TRBJ2-7, with 11 bases aligning to TRBD2. This clonotype was sampled from a person between 18 and 60 years old who received the Ad26.COV2.S COVID-19 vaccine or a placebo. The CDR3 reads CASSPLAGGRYEQYF. DNA for the CDR3: TGTGCCAGCAGCCCTTTAGCGGGAGGGCGCTACGAGCAGTACTTC.